The clone carrying this T cell receptor (beta chain) was counted at least ten times. This sample was included in a study of CD8+CD57+ T cells in acquired aplastic anemia. The CDR3 has 14 amino acids. V shed 5 bases and J shed 8 bases, with 16 bases lying between them. Germline V gene sequence: CDR1 SGHTA, CDR2 FQGNSA. TCR beta VDJ combinations and CDR3 sequences were profiled from genomic DNA. TCRdb itself ran the reads through MiXCR, one entry per CDR3 protein. Of hundreds of thousands of distinct CDR3 sequences in the sample, roughly 68% were seen once. This TCR came from a human donor in good health, serving as a control. The material sequenced was sorted CD4+, CD8+, or CD8+CD57+ T cells (not recorded which) from PBMCs. The genes are TRBV7-2 and TRBJ2-1, with D possibly TRBD2 on 5 matching bases. CDR3 protein: CASSPGGAMHEQFF. Here the CDR3 DNA reads TGTGCCAGCAGCCCCGGAGGAGCCATGCATGAGCAGTTCTTC.